This TCR beta chain was sequenced for a study of blood T cells in healthy people across ages. Study-level points and caveats: Long-lived donors carried more naive CD4+ cells and greater diversity than aged donors. A roughly linear fall in TCR beta diversity per million T cells was seen with increasing age.

Notes on this clonotype: Antigen specificity is unknown.

Healthy Caucasian individuals from Russia aged roughly 6 to 100 were enrolled as donors. It was with a sample-barcoded 5' primer and a J-beta primer mix that a second PCR of about 6 to 12 cycles was run. All samples yielded 3 million or more CDR3-containing paired-end reads. One entry per CDR3 protein results from TCRdb running MiXCR on the 5' RACE reads. The table includes some 1.8 million distinct CDR3 sequences, approximately 40% detected once. V was pared by 1 base and J by 2 bases, with 14 bases between. The CDR3 runs to 17 residues. CDR1 is SGHVS and CDR2 is FQNEAQ in the germline V gene. Sequenced: blood. The chain recombines TRBV7-8 with TRBJ2-2, with D perhaps matching TRBD2 (6 bases). The sequence came from a human donor in good health. The CDR3 region is CASSLVLPGDNTGELFF. The CDR3 coding sequence is TGTGCCAGCAGCTTAGTCCTGCCGGGGGACAACACCGGGGAGCTGTTTTTT.